Included here is one TCR beta chain sequence, with context. As yet, its antigen is unknown. In every patient, relapse followed autologous stem cell transplantation, while exposure to brentuximab vedotin differed. Complete response, partial response or progressive disease constituted the best response categories observed. The data derive from a study of PD-1 blockade in classical Hodgkin lymphoma. Trimming shortened V by 4 bases and J by 6 bases, and 11 bases separated the two germline ends. The germline V gene has CDR1 SGHRS and CDR2 YFSETQ. The CDR3 is 14 residues long. Overall study results and limits: TCR diversity rose significantly by C4D1 in CD4+ but not CD8+ cells. Whoever responded completely had baseline diversity much like that seen in newly diagnosed patients. Reports indicated that newly diagnosed patients had lower baseline TCR diversity than healthy donors did.

Sequencing used immunoSEQ multiplex PCR; TCRdb keeps in-frame clones, though not all of them. The data hold 20,000 or so clones, with about 81% observed a single time. The chain employs TRBV5-1 and TRBJ1-6, with D perhaps TRBD1 (6 bases). The sample consisted of peripheral blood mononuclear cells (PBMCs), taken at baseline. The sequence was obtained from a human donor with classical Hodgkin lymphoma. This CDR3 is CASSPGHTNSPLHF. CDR3 bases: TGCGCCAGCAGCCCGGGACATACTAATTCACCCCTCCACTTT. The whole variable domain, remainder taken from reference TRBV5-1 and TRBJ1-6, is KAGVTQTPRYLIKTRGQQVTLSCSPISGHRSVSWYQQTPGQGLQFLFEYFSETQRNKGNFPGRFSGRQFSNSRSEMNVSTLELGDSALYLCASSPGHTNSPLHFGNGTRLTVT.